In this sample, the clone carrying this T cell receptor beta chain turned up a few times. Its specificity is not known. The V end lost 5 bases, the J end lost 10 bases, and 24 bases lay between the germline ends. There are 15 residues in the CDR3. Looked up from germline, CDR1 is DFQATT and CDR2 is SNEGSKA (reference sequence). This sample stems from a study of T-cell memory formation after mild COVID-19. Via MiXCR, TCRdb re-called the 5' RACE reads, giving one row per CDR3 protein. The data contain around 130,000 distinct CDR3 sequences, over 15% of them singletons. Overall study findings and caveats: Clones that shrank (day 15 to 85) were balanced CD4/CD8, whereas later expanders leaned CD4+.

The source is a man between 18 and 35 years old who had mild COVID-19 (a few samples of this study predate the infection). Cell type and time point are not known. Material: PBMCs or a T cell subset sorted from them (not recorded which). The chain couples TRBV20-1 to TRBJ2-1; the D gene is possibly TRBD2 (6 bases). DNA for the CDR3: TGCAGTGCTCCCCATCTTATGACAGTCGGAGGGGAGCAGTTCTTC. Its translation: CSAPHLMTVGGEQFF.